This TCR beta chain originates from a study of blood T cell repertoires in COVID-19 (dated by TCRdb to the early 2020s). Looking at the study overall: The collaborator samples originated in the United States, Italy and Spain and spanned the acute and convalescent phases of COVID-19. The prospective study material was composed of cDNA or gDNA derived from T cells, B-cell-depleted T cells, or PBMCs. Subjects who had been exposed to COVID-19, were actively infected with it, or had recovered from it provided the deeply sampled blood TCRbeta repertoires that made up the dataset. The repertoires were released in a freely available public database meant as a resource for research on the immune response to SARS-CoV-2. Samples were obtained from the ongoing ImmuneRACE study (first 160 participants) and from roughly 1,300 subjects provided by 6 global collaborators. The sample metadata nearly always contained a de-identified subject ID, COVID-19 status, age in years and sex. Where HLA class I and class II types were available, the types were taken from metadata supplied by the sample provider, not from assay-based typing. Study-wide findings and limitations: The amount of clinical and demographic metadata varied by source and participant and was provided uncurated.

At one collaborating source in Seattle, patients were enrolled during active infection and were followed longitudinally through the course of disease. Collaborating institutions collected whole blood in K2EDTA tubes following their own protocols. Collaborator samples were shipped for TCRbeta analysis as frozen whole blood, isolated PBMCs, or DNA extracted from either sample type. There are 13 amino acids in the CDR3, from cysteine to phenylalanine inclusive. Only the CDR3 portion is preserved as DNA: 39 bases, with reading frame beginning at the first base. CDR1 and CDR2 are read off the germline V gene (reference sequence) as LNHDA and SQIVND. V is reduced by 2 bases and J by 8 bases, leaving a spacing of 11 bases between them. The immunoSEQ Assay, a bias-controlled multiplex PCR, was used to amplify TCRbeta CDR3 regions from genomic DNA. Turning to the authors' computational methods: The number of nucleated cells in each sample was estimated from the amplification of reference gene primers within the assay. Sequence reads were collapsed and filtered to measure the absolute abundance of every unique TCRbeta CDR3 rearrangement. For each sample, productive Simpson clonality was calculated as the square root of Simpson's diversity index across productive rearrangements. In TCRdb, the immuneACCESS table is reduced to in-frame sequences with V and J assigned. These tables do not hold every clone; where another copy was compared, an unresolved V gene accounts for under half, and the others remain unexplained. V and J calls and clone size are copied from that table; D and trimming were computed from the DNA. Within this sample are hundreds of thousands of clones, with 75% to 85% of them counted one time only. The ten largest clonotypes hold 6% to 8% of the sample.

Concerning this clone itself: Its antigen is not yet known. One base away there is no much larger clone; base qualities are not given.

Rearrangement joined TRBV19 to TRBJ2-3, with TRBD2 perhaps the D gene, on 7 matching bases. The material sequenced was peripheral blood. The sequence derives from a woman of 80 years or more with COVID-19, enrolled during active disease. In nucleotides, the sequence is TGTGCCAGTAGTATACGGGGGGCGGGTACGCAGTATTTT. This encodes CASSIRGAGTQYF.